The 12 T cell receptor beta chains listed next were all sequenced from one sample in a study of blood T cell repertoires in COVID-19. Sequencing was performed with immunoSEQ multiplex PCR; in TCRdb, only in-frame clones are kept and a portion is missing. The sample contains around 140,000 clones, 75% to 90% of which appear only once. Material for sequencing was peripheral blood. The receptors come from a woman aged 45 to 65 with acute or convalescent COVID-19.

This chain uses TRBV5-1 with TRBJ2-1; 7 nucleotides agree with TRBD1. Germline V lookup: CDR1 SGHRS, CDR2 YFSETQ. The CDR3 is made up of 14 amino acids. V lost 4 bases and J lost 2; bases outside the gene matches: 3. CDR3 region: CASSPGTAYNEQFF. CDR3 DNA sequence: TGCGCCAGCAGCCCCGGGACAGCCTACAATGAGCAGTTCTTC. Complete variable domain (other parts from reference TRBV5-1 and TRBJ2-1): KAGVTQTPRYLIKTRGQQVTLSCSPISGHRSVSWYQQTPGQGLQFLFEYFSETQRNKGNFPGRFSGRQFSNSRSEMNVSTLELGDSALYLCASSPGTAYNEQFFGPGTRLTVL.

This chain joins TRBV7-2 and TRBJ2-7; D remains unclear. Trimming removed 3 bases from V and 3 bases from J, with 9 bases in between. There are 13 residues in the CDR3. Per germline, CDR1 SGHTA and CDR2 FQGNSA. The CDR3 coding sequence is TGTGCCAGCAGCTTCACTAAAAGCTACGAGCAGTACTTC. This translates into CASSFTKSYEQYF.

V and J are TRBV5-1 and TRBJ1-6, with D hard to call. With 0 bases removed from V and 6 bases from J, the gap between germline ends came to 13 bases. CDR3 size: 16 residues. Germline CDR1 and CDR2: SGHRS and YFSETQ. Here the CDR3 DNA reads TGCGCCAGCAGCTTGGGGCAGCTGGGAGGTAATTCACCCCTCCACTTT. Amino acids: CASSLGQLGGNSPLHF.

The chain carries TRBV7-9 and TRBJ1-2; no reliable D call. CDR1 and CDR2 from the germline V gene are SEHNR and FQNEAQ (reference sequence). The ends were cut back, 5 bases at V and 6 bases at J, with 13 bases in the middle. The CDR3 covers 13 residues. The DNA for the CDR3 is TGTGCCAGCAGCCCATCCGGGAGGGATGGCTACACCTTC. This codes for CASSPSGRDGYTF. Full variable domain (remainder filled in from reference TRBV7-9 and TRBJ1-2): DTGVSQNPRHKITKRGQNVTFRCDPISEHNRLYWYRQTLGQGPEFLTYFQNEAQLEKSRLLSDRFSAERPKGSFSTLEIQRTEQGDSAMYLCASSPSGRDGYTFGSGTRLTVV.

The chain couples TRBV7-9 to TRBJ1-4; D may be TRBD1 (6 bases). Germline V CDR1 and CDR2: SEHNR, FQNEAQ (reference sequence). V was pared by 4 bases and J by 5 bases, with 20 bases between. This CDR3 comprises 17 residues. DNA of the CDR3: TGTGCCAGCAGCTCATCCGAGTCCCAGGGGCTGAATGAAAAACTGTTTTTT. It codes for CASSSSESQGLNEKLFF.

J is TRBJ2-1 and V is TRBV4-2; 7 nucleotides line up with TRBD2. This CDR3 has 17 residues. Germline CDR1 LGHNA, CDR2 YNFKEQ. V lost 0 bases and J lost 2; bases outside the gene matches: 7. The CDR3 DNA reads as TGTGCCAGCAGCCAAGATGTGGCTAGCGGCCCCTACAATGAGCAGTTCTTC. Its translation is CASSQDVASGPYNEQFF.

The genes are TRBV3-1 (or the pseudogene TRBV3-2) and TRBJ2-3; tentative D call: TRBD1 (6 bases). Germline values: CDR1 LGHDT, CDR2 YNNKEL (reference sequence). Trimming stripped 5 bases from V and 2 bases from J, with 14 bases between. The CDR3 sequence is 15 residues long. CDR3 nucleotide sequence: TGTGCCAGCAGCTGGGGGCAGGTGGACACAGATACGCAGTATTTT. The encoded protein is CASSWGQVDTDTQYF.

The rearrangement links TRBV5-1 to TRBJ1-3, with TRBD1 as a possible D gene (5 bases). Germline CDR1 SGHRS, CDR2 YFSETQ. The V and J ends lost 0 bases and 0 bases respectively, with 13 bases between them. The CDR3 consists of 17 residues. CDR3 protein: CASSLGTGKSSGNTIYF. As DNA, the CDR3 is TGCGCCAGCAGCTTGGGAACAGGCAAAAGCTCTGGAAACACCATATATTTT.

This clone appeared once. J is TRBJ1-1 and V is TRBV27, with D perhaps matching TRBD1 (5 bases). CDR1 and CDR2 (germline): MNHEY, SMNVEV (reference sequence). The CDR3 is 13 residues long. Trimming took off 6 bases at V and 2 bases at J, with 10 bases between the two ends. The chain's CDR3 is CASRGLGNTEAFF. The CDR3 nucleotides read TGTGCCAGCAGGGGGCTTGGAAACACTGAAGCTTTCTTT.

The V gene is TRBV9, the J gene TRBJ2-6; no definite D call. In germline, CDR1 is SGDLS, CDR2 YYNGEE. Trimming shortened V by 3 bases and J by 2 bases, and 6 bases separated the two germline ends. This CDR3 has 14 residues. The CDR3 protein is CASSASAGANVLTF. The CDR3 coding sequence is TGTGCCAGCAGCGCATCGGCTGGGGCCAACGTCCTGACTTTC.

The CDR3 nucleotides are TGTGCCAGCAGCGTATATCAGGCTAACCAAGAGACCCAGTACTTC. Translated, it gives CASSVYQANQETQYF. The V gene is TRBV9, the J gene TRBJ2-5; D is unresolved. Germline CDR1 and CDR2: SGDLS and YYNGEE. The CDR3 is 15 residues long. V was clipped by 1 base and J by 0 bases, with 10 bases between them.

The gene calls are TRBV27 and TRBJ2-1, with TRBD1 matching 10 bases. Trimming removed 6 bases from V and 3 bases from J; junction bases left unmatched: 20. Germline loops: CDR1 MNHEY, CDR2 SMNVEV (reference sequence). CDR3 size: 20 residues. For the CDR3, the DNA is TGTGCCAGCAGACCATCGACAGGGGGCTTAATGTCGGGGTTCTACAATGAGCAGTTCTTC. Translation gives CASRPSTGGLMSGFYNEQFF.